Reported below is one T cell receptor beta chain. In the PCR, 60 Vbeta and 13 Jbeta primers were used. This table comes from immunoSEQ multiplex PCR, and its TCRdb copy is limited to in-frame clones, with some not included. Of 60,000 to 80,000 clones in the sample, approximately 75% were seen once. This entry comes from a study of cytomegalovirus exposure and HLA in healthy donors. CDR3 length: 13 amino acids. Germline CDR1 reads MNHEY; CDR2 reads SVGAGI. V lost 8 bases, J lost 1 base, and 11 bases lay in between. The sequencing sample was made of PBMCs. The chain is built from TRBV6-5 and TRBJ1-2, with D hard to call. This receptor was taken from a woman aged 30 to 39 in good health and CMV-seronegative. DNA for the CDR3: TGTGCCAGCGCGCTCGCACTTAACTATGGCTACACCTTC. Protein: CASALALNYGYTF.